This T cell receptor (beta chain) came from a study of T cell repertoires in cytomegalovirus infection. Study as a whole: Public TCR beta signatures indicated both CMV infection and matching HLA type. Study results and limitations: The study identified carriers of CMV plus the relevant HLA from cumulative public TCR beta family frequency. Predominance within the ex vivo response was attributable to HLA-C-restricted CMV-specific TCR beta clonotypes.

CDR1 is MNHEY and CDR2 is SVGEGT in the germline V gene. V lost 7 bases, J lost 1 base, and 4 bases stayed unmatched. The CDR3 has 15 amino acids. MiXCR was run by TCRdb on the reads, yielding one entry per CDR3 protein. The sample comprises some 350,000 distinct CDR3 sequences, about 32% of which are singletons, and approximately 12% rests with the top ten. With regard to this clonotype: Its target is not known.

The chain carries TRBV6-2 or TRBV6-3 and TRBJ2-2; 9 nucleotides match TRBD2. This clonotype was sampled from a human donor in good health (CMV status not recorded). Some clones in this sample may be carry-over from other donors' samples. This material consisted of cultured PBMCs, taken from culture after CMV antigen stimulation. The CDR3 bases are TGTGCCAGCACCAAAGCGGGAGGGAACACCGGGGAGCTGTTTTTT. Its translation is CASTKAGGNTGELFF.